These 27 T cell receptor beta chains share one sample of origin, sequenced in a study of PD-1 blockade in classical Hodgkin lymphoma. Sequenced by immunoSEQ multiplex PCR; TCRdb stores in-frame clones only, minus some. The table has tens of thousands of clones, roughly 73% seen once. All trial patients relapsed after autologous stem cell transplantation. The specimen was peripheral blood mononuclear cells (PBMCs), collected at baseline. The receptor set was obtained from a human donor with classical Hodgkin lymphoma.

This chain joins TRBV9 and TRBJ2-1; 8 bases agree with TRBD2. V gave up 2 bases and J gave up 0 bases; unmatched junction bases: 4. The CDR3 consists of 16 residues. The germline V gene has CDR1 SGDLS and CDR2 YYNGEE. The chain's CDR3 is CASSVTGGPSYNEQFF. The CDR3 DNA reads as TGTGCCAGCAGCGTTACGGGGGGGCCCTCCTACAATGAGCAGTTCTTC.

This sequence joins TRBV5-1 and TRBJ1-4; D unresolved. CDR3 size: 16 residues. Germline V lookup: CDR1 SGHRS, CDR2 YFSETQ. The V end was cut by 3 bases, the J end by 2 bases, with 14 bases between. CDR3 nucleotides: TGCGCCAGCAGCTCCCACGGTGGTGCCACTAATGAAAAACTGTTTTTT. It specifies CASSSHGGATNEKLFF. The variable domain in full, with the rest retrieved from reference TRBV5-1 and TRBJ1-4, is KAGVTQTPRYLIKTRGQQVTLSCSPISGHRSVSWYQQTPGQGLQFLFEYFSETQRNKGNFPGRFSGRQFSNSRSEMNVSTLELGDSALYLCASSSHGGATNEKLFFGSGTQLSVL.

The V gene is TRBV30, the J gene TRBJ2-1, with 14 bases identical to TRBD2. From germline, CDR1 is GTSNPN and CDR2 SVGIG (reference sequence). CDR3 length equals 20 residues. V was pared by 2 bases and J by 5 bases, with 17 bases of the junction left unmatched. CDR3 sequence: CAWSTLMGTSGGPYNNEQFF. The CDR3, as DNA: TGTGCCTGGAGTACCCTCATGGGGACTAGCGGGGGTCCCTACAACAATGAGCAGTTCTTC.

A few counts support this clone. The V gene is TRBV30, the J gene TRBJ2-3; the D gene is possibly TRBD1 (5 bases). Per germline, CDR1 GTSNPN and CDR2 SVGIG (reference sequence). Trimming left V 1 base short and J 2 bases short, with 19 bases between. This CDR3 contains 17 residues. The CDR3 region is CAWSDNWGEKVTDTQYF. The CDR3 DNA is TGTGCCTGGAGTGATAATTGGGGCGAGAAGGTCACAGATACGCAGTATTTT.

V is TRBV18 and J is TRBJ1-2, with D uncertain. V was clipped by 1 base and J by 6 bases, with 9 bases between them. CDR1 and CDR2 (germline): KGHSH, LQKENI. This CDR3 has 13 amino acids. CDR3 protein: CASSPRTEDGYTF. CDR3 in DNA: TGTGCCAGCTCACCACGGACGGAGGATGGCTACACCTTC.

This clone was recorded a few times. The V gene is TRBV18, the J gene TRBJ1-2; 7 nucleotides match TRBD1. CDR1 and CDR2 (germline): KGHSH, LQKENI. The CDR3 is 15 amino acids. The ends lost 6 bases at V and 7 bases at J; junction bases unmatched: 14. The CDR3 DNA reads TGTGCCAGCTCCCCCGGACAGGTCATACGGACTGGCTACACCTTC. As protein: CASSPGQVIRTGYTF.

V gene TRBV4-2 combines with J gene TRBJ2-7; D might be TRBD1 or TRBD2, each matching 7 bases. The length of the CDR3 is 15 residues. Trimming left V 4 bases short and J 6 bases short, with 19 bases between. Germline values: CDR1 LGHNA, CDR2 YNFKEQ. In nucleotides, the CDR3 is TGTGCCAGCAGCCCGACGACAGGGTGGGGGGGCGAGCAGTACTTC. This encodes CASSPTTGWGGEQYF.

The chain employs TRBV5-3 and TRBJ2-5; tentative D call: TRBD2 (6 bases). TRBV5-3 is filed as an ORF, its function uncertain. Trimming removed 1 base at V and 5 bases at J, with 9 bases between. The CDR3 is 13 residues long. The CDR3: CARSLLAEETQYF. The CDR3, as DNA: TGTGCCAGAAGCTTGTTAGCGGAGGAGACCCAGTACTTC.

This clone was seen a few times. The chain has TRBV7-2 and TRBJ1-1, with no clear D. Germline assignment: CDR1 SGHTA and CDR2 FQGNSA. The V gene lost 3 bases and the J gene lost 0 bases, with 5 bases spanning the gap. This CDR3 spans 13 amino acids. The DNA of the CDR3 is TGTGCCAGCAGCTTTACCCTGAACACTGAAGCTTTCTTT. It specifies CASSFTLNTEAFF.

Here the CDR3 reads CASSWVGTGDGYTF. The CDR3 DNA follows: TGTGCCAGCAGCTGGGTGGGGACAGGGGATGGCTACACCTTC. J is TRBJ1-2 and V is TRBV25-1; 10 bases are shared with TRBD1. This CDR3 has 14 residues. Germline V CDR1 and CDR2: MGHDK, SYGVNS. V shed 6 bases, J shed 6 bases, and the junction held 7 bases outside the gene matches.

Relative to its sample, this clone is medium-sized. This chain connects TRBV7-9 to TRBJ1-2, with TRBD1 as a possible D gene (5 bases). The V and J ends lost 0 bases and 4 bases respectively, with 12 bases between them. This CDR3 is 15 amino acids long. CDR1 and CDR2 from the germline V gene are SEHNR and FQNEAQ (reference sequence). The CDR3 sequence: CASSLARQGLYGYTF. CDR3 nucleotides: TGTGCCAGCAGCTTAGCTAGGCAGGGCCTCTATGGCTACACCTTC.

The chain employs TRBV27 and TRBJ2-7, with D perhaps matching TRBD2 (5 bases). The CDR3 contains 14 residues. Germline V gene lookup returns CDR1 MNHEY and CDR2 SMNVEV (reference sequence). Trimming stripped 2 bases from V and 2 bases from J, with 10 bases between. The CDR3 coding sequence is TGTGCCAGCAGTTTAACCGGGGAAACCTACGAGCAGTACTTC. Its protein product is CASSLTGETYEQYF.

The CDR3 loop reads CASSQDLDSGGQETQYF. CDR3 coding DNA: TGCGCCAGCAGCCAAGATCTCGATAGCGGGGGGCAAGAGACCCAGTACTTC. V gene TRBV4-3 combines with J gene TRBJ2-5; 10 bases are shared with TRBD2. The V gene end was trimmed by 0 bases and the J gene end by 2 bases; junction bases not matched to a gene: 6. Germline V gives CDR1 LGHNA, CDR2 YSLEER. The CDR3 length is 17 residues.

This sequence joins TRBV2 and TRBJ2-7; TRBD1 matches at 8 bases. J gave up 0 bases and V 5 bases, and 6 bases lay outside the gene matches. From germline, CDR1 is SNHLY and CDR2 FYNNEI. The CDR3 length is 15 residues. CDR3 DNA: TGTGCCAGCAGTCCGGACAGGGTAAGCTCCTACGAGCAGTACTTC. Translating it yields CASSPDRVSSYEQYF.

This clone was seen a few times. V gene TRBV6-1 combines with J gene TRBJ1-6; 8 nucleotides match TRBD1. The V and J ends lost 7 bases and 3 bases, in that order; junction bases with no gene match: 2. The CDR3 extends over 14 amino acids. Germline lookup yields CDR1 MNHNS and CDR2 SASEGT. CDR3 amino acids: CASMDRDYNSPLHF. Here the CDR3 DNA reads TGTGCCAGCATGGACAGGGACTATAATTCACCCCTCCACTTT.

The chain links TRBV6-6 to TRBJ1-2; 8 bases line up with TRBD1. Per germline, CDR1 MNHNY and CDR2 SVGAGI (reference sequence). V trimming: 5 bases; J trimming: 4 bases; junction bases outside the gene matches: 6. The CDR3 totals 14 residues. CDR3 sequence (DNA): TGTGCCAGCAGTACACAGGGGGGCTCCTATGGCTACACCTTC. Its translation is CASSTQGGSYGYTF.

The rearrangement joins TRBV7-2 to TRBJ2-1; TRBD2 is a possible D gene (6 bases). The germline V gene has CDR1 SGHTA and CDR2 FQGNSA. Between the trimmed V and J ends, which lost 5 bases and 7 bases, there was a span of 15 bases. CDR3 length: 14 residues. The CDR3, as DNA: TGTGCCAGCAGCCTGAGAGGCGGGGAAAATGAGCAGTTCTTC. This codes for CASSLRGGENEQFF.

This clone was detected a few times. V usage is TRBV6-1 and J usage is TRBJ2-7; D is possibly TRBD2 (5 bases). The CDR3 spans 12 residues. Trimming took off 6 bases at V and 6 bases at J, with 12 bases between the two ends. Germline V lookup: CDR1 MNHNS, CDR2 SASEGT. The CDR3 bases are TGTGCCAGCAGAAACGGGGTTTCCGAGCAGTACTTC. Translating gives CASRNGVSEQYF.

Only a few counts were recorded for this clone. V is TRBV10-3 and J is TRBJ1-5; 12 bases are shared with TRBD1. The ends lost 4 bases at V and 7 bases at J; junction bases unmatched: 2. The CDR3 is made up of 14 amino acids. Germline V gives CDR1 ENHRY, CDR2 SYGVKD. The CDR3 is CAISAGTGGQPQHF. The CDR3 nucleotides read TGTGCCATCAGTGCCGGGACAGGGGGCCAGCCCCAGCATTTT.

The chain recombines TRBV30 with TRBJ2-3; tentatively, D is TRBD1 or TRBD2 (5 bases each). Germline V gene data show CDR1 as GTSNPN and CDR2 as SVGIG (reference sequence). V gave up 6 bases and J gave up 0 bases, with 13 bases separating them. This CDR3 is built from 14 residues. CDR3 protein: CACGRGTSTDTQYF. Written as DNA, the CDR3 is TGTGCCTGTGGTCGGGGCACTAGCACAGATACGCAGTATTTT.

The V gene is TRBV7-2, the J gene TRBJ2-1, with 7 nucleotides matching TRBD1. The germline V gene has CDR1 SGHTA and CDR2 FQGNSA. V dropped 5 bases and J dropped 2; count of bases not matched to a gene: 6. This CDR3 spans 15 amino acids. The CDR3 DNA reads as TGTGCCAGCAGCCTTGACAGGGACCCCTACAATGAGCAGTTCTTC. It is translated as CASSLDRDPYNEQFF.

This clone came up once. The chain links TRBV6-6 to TRBJ2-5, with D unresolved. V lost 8 bases and J lost 3, with 4 bases in between. The germline CDR1 and CDR2 sequences are MNHNY and SVGAGI (reference sequence). This CDR3 region has 10 residues. The CDR3 nucleotides are TGTGCCAGCGGGAAAGAGACCCAGTACTTC. It specifies CASGKETQYF.

In DNA form, the CDR3 reads TGCGCCAGCAGCCAAGATCTGGGTTCCTACGAGCAGTACTTC. It translates to CASSQDLGSYEQYF. The chain links TRBV4-1 to TRBJ2-7; D not certain. V was clipped by 0 bases and J by 1 base, with 7 bases between them. Germline assignment: CDR1 MGHRA and CDR2 YSYEKL. The CDR3 covers 14 residues.

The table lists this clone with a few counts. J is TRBJ2-4 and V is TRBV4-3; no reliable D call. Germline-derived CDR1 and CDR2 are LGHNA and YSLEER. The CDR3 contains 15 residues. Trimming took off 1 base at V and 6 bases at J, with 13 bases between the two ends. The CDR3 sequence is CASSQGVQSSNIQYF. The CDR3 coding sequence is TGCGCCAGCAGCCAAGGGGTTCAGTCGTCAAACATTCAGTACTTC.

The rearrangement uses TRBV5-1 and TRBJ2-2, with D hard to call. CDR1 and CDR2 (germline): SGHRS, YFSETQ. Trimming removed 1 base at V and 1 base at J, with 8 bases between. The CDR3 extends over 15 amino acids. The CDR3 loop reads CASSLWQQNTGELFF. The CDR3 DNA reads as TGCGCCAGCAGCTTGTGGCAACAGAACACCGGGGAGCTGTTTTTT.

The chain carries TRBV2 and TRBJ2-1, with D tentatively TRBD1 or TRBD2 (5 bases each). Germline-derived CDR1 and CDR2 are SNHLY and FYNNEI. The V end was cut by 4 bases, the J end by 7 bases, with 11 bases between. CDR3 length: 13 amino acids. The CDR3 reads CASSAGTQNEQFF. CDR3 nucleotides: TGTGCCAGCAGTGCCGGGACCCAGAATGAGCAGTTCTTC. Based on the CDR3 plus reference TRBV2 and TRBJ2-1, the full variable domain is EPEVTQTPSHQVTQMGQEVILRCVPISNHLYFYWYRQILGQKVEFLVSFYNNEISEKSEIFDDQFSVERPDGSNFTLKIRSTKLEDSAMYFCASSAGTQNEQFFGPGTRLTVL.

The V call is TRBV6-6, the J call TRBJ2-4, with 10 bases matching TRBD2. The CDR3 covers 15 residues. Trimming took 11 bases from V and 1 from J; bases not matched to a gene: 8. Germline V CDR1 and CDR2: MNHNY, SVGAGI (reference sequence). CDR3 in amino acids: CAPERGGLAKNIQYF. CDR3 coding DNA: TGTGCCCCGGAGCGGGGGGGCCTGGCCAAAAACATTCAGTACTTC.